These 3 T cell receptor beta chains originate from one sample sequenced in a study of shared clonotypes between healthy human individuals. Naive CD8 cells comprised CD45RO-negative, CCR7-positively selected cells, excluding terminally differentiated effector memory CD45RA+ cells. The table came from immunoSEQ multiplex PCR; TCRdb's copy has only in-frame clones and leaves some out. The sample contains hundreds of thousands of clones, roughly 94% of which appear only once. Sequencing input: naive CD8+ T cells sorted from blood. These receptor sequences come from a man in his thirties or forties in good health.

The gene calls are TRBV7-9 and TRBJ2-7, with TRBD2 matching over 13 bases. The CDR3 length is 16 residues. Germline assignment: CDR1 SEHNR and CDR2 FQNEAQ (reference sequence). Trimming took 4 bases from V and 6 from J; bases not matched to a gene: 9. Here the CDR3 DNA reads TGTGCCAGCAGCTCGGGACTAGCGGGATCCGATTCCGAGCAGTACTTC. It translates to CASSSGLAGSDSEQYF.

The chain joins TRBV7-6 to TRBJ2-5; the D is unclear. The CDR3 has 13 amino acids. The V gene's germline CDR1 is SGHVS and CDR2 FNYEAQ. Trimming cost V 2 bases and J 5 bases, with 9 bases left between them. The CDR3 here is CASSLRHGETQYF. DNA for the CDR3: TGTGCCAGCAGCTTACGTCACGGGGAGACCCAGTACTTC.

CDR3 in DNA: TGTGCCAGCAGTTTTGGAGGACAGAAGATCGAAGCTTTCTTT. It encodes CASSFGGQKIEAFF. This chain connects TRBV28 to TRBJ1-1; D possibly corresponds to TRBD1 (6 bases). Germline V CDR1 and CDR2: MDHEN, SYDVKM. The CDR3 extends over 14 amino acids. V was clipped by 3 bases and J by 8 bases, with 16 bases between them. Variable domain in full (rest from reference TRBV28 and TRBJ1-1): DVKVTQSSRYLVKRTGEKVFLECVQDMDHENMFWYRQDPGLGLRLIYFSYDVKMKEKGDIPEGYSVSREKKERFSLILESASTNQTSMYLCASSFGGQKIEAFFGQGTRLTVV.